This T cell receptor beta chain was sequenced during a study of OX40 agonist ivuxolimab in advanced cancers. Overall study: The dose of intravenous ivuxolimab that patients received every 2 weeks ranged from 0.01 to 10 mg/kg.

Generated by immunoSEQ multiplex PCR, the TCRdb table keeps only in-frame clones and is missing some. The sample yields more than 10,000 clones, around 80% seen once. The CDR3 sequence is 14 residues long. Trimming shortened V by 5 bases and J by 4 bases, and 12 bases separated the two germline ends. Germline CDR1 and CDR2: SEHNR and FQNEAQ (reference sequence). This chain joins TRBV7-9 and TRBJ1-5, with D possibly matching TRBD1 (5 bases). The source of this sequence is an adult with an advanced solid tumor such as melanoma, head and neck, liver or kidney cancer. The sample consisted of CD4+ or CD8+ T cells sorted from blood, taken in a trial of the OX40 agonist ivuxolimab. The CDR3: CASSLPGPNQPQHF. DNA for the CDR3: TGTGCCAGCAGCCTACCGGGGCCTAATCAGCCCCAGCATTTT. The full variable domain, with the rest looked up from reference TRBV7-9 and TRBJ1-5, is DTGVSQNPRHKITKRGQNVTFRCDPISEHNRLYWYRQTLGQGPEFLTYFQNEAQLEKSRLLSDRFSAERPKGSFSTLEIQRTEQGDSAMYLCASSLPGPNQPQHFGDGTRLSIL.